Listed below are T cell receptor beta chains from one sample, sequenced in a study of identical twins. One entry per CDR3 protein, called by TCRdb with MiXCR from the 5' RACE reads. Altogether 1.5 million to 2 million distinct CDR3 sequences are present, about 31% being singletons, with the ten largest covering roughly 0.3%. The sequenced sample consisted of cord blood. The receptors come from a newborn girl in good health. The CDR3 runs from the conserved cysteine through the conserved F or W. D genes are given only for firm matches. Rows give clone size only sometimes, using once, few, many, or a class for an expanded clone.

abundance | j_gene | len | v_gene | d_gene | CDR3aa | CDR3nt
NA | TRBJ2-3 | 18 | TRBV24-1 | TRBD2 | CATSDFMTSGRPTGTQYF | TGTGCCACTAGTGATTTTATGACTAGCGGGAGACCCACAGGTACGCAGTATTTT
NA | TRBJ2-3 | 14 | TRBV12-5 | TRBD2 | CASGRSGRADTQYF | TGTGCTAGTGGTCGAAGCGGGAGAGCCGATACGCAGTATTTT
NA | TRBJ2-3 | 15 | TRBV5-1 | NA | CASFARDQNSDTQYF | TGCGCCAGTTTTGCCCGGGACCAAAACTCAGATACGCAGTATTTT
NA | TRBJ2-3 | 11 | TRBV2 | NA | CAGSRLDTQYF | TGTGCCGGCAGCCGACTAGATACGCAGTATTTT
NA | TRBJ1-1 | 14 | TRBV28 | NA | CASTNDRLNTEAFF | TGTGCCAGCACCAACGACAGGTTGAACACTGAAGCTTTCTTT
few | TRBJ2-1 | 17 | TRBV6-5 | TRBD2 | CASSSISRAGGSYEQFF | TGTGCCAGCAGTTCGATTTCCCGAGCGGGAGGCTCCTACGAGCAGTTCTTC
NA | TRBJ2-7 | 15 | TRBV12-3/TRBV12-4 | NA | CASSLEVSSLYEQYF | TGTGCCAGCAGTTTAGAAGTCAGCTCCCTCTACGAGCAGTACTTC
NA | TRBJ2-3 | 14 | TRBV2 | NA | CASRARLSTDTQYF | TGTGCCAGCAGGGCTCGACTGAGCACAGATACGCAGTATTTT
NA | TRBJ1-6 | 20 | TRBV7-2 | TRBD1 | CASSLVSGGSLSSYNSPLHF | TGTGCCAGCAGCTTAGTATCAGGGGGCTCCCTTAGCTCCTATAATTCACCCCTCCACTTT
NA | TRBJ2-5 | 15 | TRBV20-1 | TRBD2 | CSASERRGGQETQYF | TGCAGTGCTAGTGAACGGCGGGGGGGACAAGAGACCCAGTACTTC
few | TRBJ2-5 | 15 | TRBV28 | TRBD2 | CASRSEAGGRETQYF | TGTGCCAGCAGGTCTGAAGCGGGGGGCAGGGAGACCCAGTACTTC
NA | TRBJ2-7 | 17 | TRBV28 | TRBD2 | CASSFRQAGVGTYEQYF | TGTGCCAGCAGTTTCCGACAAGCGGGAGTCGGGACCTACGAGCAGTACTTC
many | TRBJ2-5 | 14 | TRBV29-1 | NA | CSVDRGHLQETQYF | TGCAGCGTTGACAGGGGTCACCTCCAAGAGACCCAGTACTTC
NA | TRBJ2-7 | 18 | TRBV7-9 | TRBD2 | CASSLGLAGASTSYEQYF | TGTGCCAGCAGCTTGGGACTAGCGGGAGCCTCGACTTCCTACGAGCAGTACTTC
NA | TRBJ2-2 | 17 | TRBV4-2 | NA | CASSQVGLAKNTGELFF | TGTGCCAGCAGCCAAGTGGGATTGGCCAAGAACACCGGGGAGCTGTTTTTT
NA | TRBJ2-1 | 14 | TRBV7-9 | TRBD1 | CASSLFDRATEQFF | TGTGCCAGCAGCTTATTCGACAGGGCCACTGAGCAGTTCTTC
NA | TRBJ2-3 | 16 | TRBV3-1 | NA | CASSRAILANTDTQYF | TGTGCCAGCAGCCGCGCCATCCTAGCGAACACAGATACGCAGTATTTT
few | TRBJ2-7 | 18 | TRBV28 | TRBD2 | CASSLLASGLYPTYEQYF | TGTGCCAGCAGTTTATTGGCTAGCGGGCTTTACCCGACCTACGAGCAGTACTTC